The 14 T cell receptor beta chains below all came from one sample that was sequenced in a study of technical replicates of blood from four donors. Using immunoSEQ multiplex PCR, the repertoire was profiled, and TCRdb retains in-frame clones only, with some absent. The sample consists of tens of thousands of clones, about nine tenths of them appearing once. What was sequenced was T cells isolated from PBMCs. These receptors were obtained from a human donor in good health.

The CDR3 region is CASSPSARGTSGADTQYF. In DNA form, the CDR3 reads TGTGCCAGCAGCCCGTCCGCCCGGGGGACTAGCGGTGCAGATACGCAGTATTTT. This chain uses TRBV11-1 with TRBJ2-3, with TRBD2 matching over 11 bases. The trim removed 5 bases at V and 4 bases at J, leaving 14 bases unmatched. Germline loops: CDR1 SGHAT, CDR2 FQDESV (reference sequence). The CDR3 runs to 18 residues.

The J gene is TRBJ2-3, the V gene TRBV4-1, with 7 bases identical to TRBD2. The germline gives CDR1 MGHRA, CDR2 YSYEKL. This CDR3 has 16 amino acids. Trimming took 4 bases from V and 2 from J; bases not matched to a gene: 9. The CDR3 region has the DNA TGCGCCAGCAGCCTGAGCGGGGTCGGATACACAGATACGCAGTATTTT. Its protein product is CASSLSGVGYTDTQYF.

The CDR3 DNA sequence: TGTGCCAGCAGCTCCCAGCTGGGGGCTGGGTCCAAAAACATTCAGTACTTC. It translates to CASSSQLGAGSKNIQYF. The rearrangement links TRBV7-2 to TRBJ2-4; tentative D call: TRBD1 (6 bases). The length of the CDR3 is 17 residues. V lost 4 bases and J 2 bases, leaving 18 bases between the germline ends. Germline loops: CDR1 SGHTA, CDR2 FQGNSA.

The CDR3 loop reads CASSEETGNQPQHF. The DNA of the CDR3 is TGTGCCAGCAGTGAAGAGACAGGCAATCAGCCCCAGCATTTT. J is TRBJ1-5 and V is TRBV2, with D tentatively TRBD1 (5 bases). V gave up 1 base and J gave up 2 bases, with 6 bases separating them. Germline loops: CDR1 SNHLY, CDR2 FYNNEI. The length of the CDR3 is 14 residues.

The chain combines TRBV5-6 with TRBJ2-3, with D possibly TRBD2 on 6 matching bases. Germline CDR1 reads SGHDT; CDR2 reads YYEEEE. This CDR3 comprises 16 residues. V was clipped by 3 bases and J by 0 bases, with 14 bases between them. Here the CDR3 reads CASSSLGLYSTDTQYF. CDR3 DNA sequence: TGTGCCAGCAGCTCCTTGGGACTGTATAGCACAGATACGCAGTATTTT. The entire variable domain, with the rest obtained from reference TRBV5-6 and TRBJ2-3, is as follows: DAGVTQSPTHLIKTRGQQVTLRCSPKSGHDTVSWYQQALGQGPQFIFQYYEEEERQRGNFPDRFSGHQFPNYSSELNVNALLLGDSALYLCASSSLGLYSTDTQYFGPGTRLTVL.

The genes are TRBV2 and TRBJ1-5; no definite D call. This CDR3 is 12 amino acids long. The V gene's germline CDR1 is SNHLY and CDR2 FYNNEI. V dropped 7 bases and J dropped 4 bases, with 8 bases sitting between them. The CDR3 spells CASTGLNQPQHF. The CDR3 DNA sequence: TGTGCCAGCACGGGTCTTAATCAGCCCCAGCATTTT.

The rearrangement uses TRBV27 and TRBJ1-5; D may be TRBD1 (5 bases). This CDR3 is 15 amino acids long. V gave up 3 bases and J gave up 2 bases, with 11 bases separating them. Germline assignment: CDR1 MNHEY and CDR2 SMNVEV (reference sequence). The CDR3: CASSFDSLGNQPQHF. In nucleotides, the CDR3 is TGTGCCAGCAGTTTTGACAGTCTGGGCAATCAGCCCCAGCATTTT.

The V gene is TRBV9, the J gene TRBJ1-2; 10 positions agree with TRBD1. Germline loops: CDR1 SGDLS, CDR2 YYNGEE. Unmatched junction bases numbered 10, after V lost 0 bases and J lost 8 bases. This CDR3 spans 16 amino acids. The CDR3 sequence: CASSVGPGTGVGGYTF. CDR3 DNA: TGTGCCAGCAGCGTAGGTCCAGGGACAGGGGTCGGAGGCTACACCTTC.

The chain employs TRBV10-3 and TRBJ2-5, with D perhaps TRBD2 (5 bases). From germline, CDR1 is ENHRY and CDR2 SYGVKD. The CDR3 is 15 residues long. With 4 bases removed from V and 1 base from J, the gap between germline ends came to 13 bases. CDR3 DNA sequence: TGTGCCATCAGTGCCAATACGGACTCCCAAGAGACCCAGTACTTC. The encoded protein is CAISANTDSQETQYF.

This chain uses TRBV25-1 with TRBJ2-2; TRBD2 agrees at 14 bases. The CDR3 consists of 16 residues. The germline V gene has CDR1 MGHDK and CDR2 SYGVNS. The trim removed 3 bases at V and 4 bases at J, leaving 1 base unmatched. The CDR3 DNA sequence: TGTGCCAGCAGTGAGGGACTAGCGGGAGTCACCGGGGAGCTGTTTTTT. Translating gives CASSEGLAGVTGELFF.

V and J are TRBV7-9 and TRBJ1-4; D call uncertain. The V gene's germline CDR1 is SEHNR and CDR2 FQNEAQ (reference sequence). This CDR3 is 15 amino acids long. Trimming shortened V by 3 bases and J by 6 bases, and 14 bases separated the two germline ends. The DNA of the CDR3 is TGTGCCAGCAGCTTCGTTTGGGCATCAGATGAAAAACTGTTTTTT. Amino acid sequence: CASSFVWASDEKLFF.

The V and J genes are TRBV30 and TRBJ1-1; the match to TRBD1 covers 7 bases. Germline CDR1 and CDR2: GTSNPN and SVGIG (reference sequence). CDR3 length: 13 residues. Trimming at V came to 1 base and at J to 3 bases, leaving 2 bases not matched to a gene. The CDR3: CAWSGQGYTEAFF. CDR3 coding DNA: TGTGCCTGGAGTGGACAGGGTTACACTGAAGCTTTCTTT.

J is TRBJ2-7 and V is TRBV9; 10 positions match TRBD2. Germline CDR1 SGDLS, CDR2 YYNGEE. This CDR3 has 22 residues. The V and J ends lost 0 bases and 3 bases, in that order; junction bases with no gene match: 24. Here the CDR3 reads CASSVATVGSWVGLAEHYEQYF. The CDR3 DNA reads as TGTGCCAGCAGCGTAGCTACTGTAGGTTCGTGGGTTGGACTAGCGGAGCACTACGAGCAGTACTTC.

The chain uses TRBV27 and TRBJ2-7; 9 bases line up with TRBD1. The V gene end was trimmed by 5 bases and the J gene end by 2 bases; junction bases not matched to a gene: 10. Looked up from germline, CDR1 is MNHEY and CDR2 is SMNVEV (reference sequence). The CDR3 has 16 residues. The CDR3, as DNA: TGTGCCAGCAGTCTCGTACCGGGACAGGGTACCTACGAGCAGTACTTC. Translation gives CASSLVPGQGTYEQYF.